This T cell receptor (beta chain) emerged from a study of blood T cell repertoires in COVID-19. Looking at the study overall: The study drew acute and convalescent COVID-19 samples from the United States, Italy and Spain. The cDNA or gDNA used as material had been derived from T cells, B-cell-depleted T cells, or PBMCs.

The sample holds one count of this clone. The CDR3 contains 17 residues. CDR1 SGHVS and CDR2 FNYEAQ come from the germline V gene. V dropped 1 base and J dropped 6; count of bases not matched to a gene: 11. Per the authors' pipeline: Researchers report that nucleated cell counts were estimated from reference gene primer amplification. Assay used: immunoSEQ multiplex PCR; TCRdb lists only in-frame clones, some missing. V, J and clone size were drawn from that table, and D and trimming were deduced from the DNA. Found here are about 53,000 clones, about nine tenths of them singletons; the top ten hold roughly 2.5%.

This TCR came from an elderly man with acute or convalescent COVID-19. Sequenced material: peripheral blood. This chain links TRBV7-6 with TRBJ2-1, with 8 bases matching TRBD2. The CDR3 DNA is TGTGCCAGCAGCTTAGTGGCGGGGGGACCTAGTGGCAATGAGCAGTTCTTC. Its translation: CASSLVAGGPSGNEQFF. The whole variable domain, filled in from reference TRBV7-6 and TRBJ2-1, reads GAGVSQSPRYKVTKRGQDVALRCDPISGHVSLYWYRQALGQGPEFLTYFNYEAQQDKSGLPNDRFSAERPEGSISTLTIQRTEQRDSAMYRCASSLVAGGPSGNEQFFGPGTRLTVL.